What follows are 24 T cell receptor beta chains derived from one specimen sequenced in a study of blood T cells in healthy people across ages. Using a J-beta primer mix together with a sample-barcoded 5' primer, a second PCR was run for roughly 6 to 11 cycles. MiXCR, run by TCRdb on the 5' RACE reads, gives a single entry per CDR3 protein. The sample holds over 700,000 distinct CDR3 sequences, about 48% seen once. The specimen was blood. The receptors derive from an elderly man in good health.

The CDR3 is CASSLVSGTGTYEQYF. CDR3 DNA sequence: TGTGCCAGCAGCTTAGTATCCGGGACAGGCACCTACGAGCAGTACTTC. The V call is TRBV11-2, the J call TRBJ2-4, with 8 bases aligning to TRBD1. The end of the DNA is better explained by TRBJ2-7, so the J call may be wrong. Germline V gene data show CDR1 as SGHAT and CDR2 as FQNNGV. The CDR3 length is 16 residues.

This clonotype was observed a handful of times. The chain is built from TRBV10-3 and TRBJ2-1; D uncertain. This CDR3 is built from 16 residues. The ends were cut back, 6 bases at V and 0 bases at J, with 15 bases in the middle. Germline V lookup: CDR1 ENHRY, CDR2 SYGVKD. The CDR3 protein is CAIRPTGGSSYNEQFF. CDR3 nucleotides: TGTGCCATCAGACCCACCGGCGGCAGCTCCTACAATGAGCAGTTCTTC.

The gene calls are TRBV5-1 and TRBJ2-7; D possibly corresponds to TRBD1 (6 bases). The germline V gene has CDR1 SGHRS and CDR2 YFSETQ. The CDR3 spans 13 residues. V was pared by 6 bases and J by 7 bases, with 17 bases between. The CDR3 nucleotides are TGCGCCAGCAATCCCCAGACAGGCAATGAGCAGTACTTC. Translation: CASNPQTGNEQYF.

This clonotype was seen only a few times. The chain links TRBV20-1 to TRBJ2-1, with TRBD2 matching 9 bases. Losses at the gene ends were 8 bases for V and 9 bases for J; bases not matched to a gene: 8. This CDR3 spans 12 amino acids. Germline lookup yields CDR1 DFQATT and CDR2 SNEGSKA (reference sequence). The CDR3: CSLPGTSTEQFF. The CDR3 DNA sequence: TGCAGTTTACCCGGGACTAGCACTGAGCAGTTCTTC.

V is TRBV7-8 and J is TRBJ2-7; 8 nucleotides agree with TRBD1. The CDR3 is 15 amino acids. Germline V gene sequence: CDR1 SGHVS, CDR2 FQNEAQ. Germline trimming cut 5 bases from V and 3 bases from J; bases unmatched to any gene: 9. For the CDR3, the DNA is TGTGCCAGCAGCGTAGACAGGGGATTTGGCTACGAGCAGTACTTC. It is translated as CASSVDRGFGYEQYF.

V usage is TRBV20-1 and J usage is TRBJ2-5; D could derive from TRBD1 or TRBD2 (5 bases each). The J call may be faulty, since TRBJ2-7 better matches the DNA end. The CDR3 has 14 residues. Germline V gives CDR1 DFQATT, CDR2 SNEGSKA (reference sequence). In DNA form, the CDR3 reads TGCAGTGCTAGGGGGCCCAGGGTGGGGGACGAGCAGTACTTC. It specifies CSARGPRVGDEQYF.

V is TRBV3-1 and J is TRBJ2-1; D perhaps matches TRBD2 (5 bases). CDR1 LGHDT and CDR2 YNNKEL come from the germline V gene (reference sequence). The CDR3 is made up of 15 amino acids. V lost 1 base and J lost 8, with 15 bases in between. The CDR3 DNA reads TGTGCCAGCAGCCAAGTGGGTAGCGTGGTCTATGAGCAGTTCTTC. Translation: CASSQVGSVVYEQFF.

The rearrangement joins TRBV7-8 to TRBJ2-1; 16 bases are shared with TRBD2. This CDR3 spans 15 amino acids. Germline V CDR1 and CDR2: SGHVS, FQNEAQ. V trimming: 7 bases; J trimming: 15 bases; junction bases outside the gene matches: 12. The CDR3 region has the DNA TGTGCCAGCAACCGGATGGGACTAGCGGGAGGGCTTCCGTTCTTC. This codes for CASNRMGLAGGLPFF.

The J gene is TRBJ1-6, the V gene TRBV5-4, with D unresolved. Germline-derived CDR1 and CDR2 are SGHNT and YYREEE (reference sequence). Trimming removed 0 bases at V and 6 bases at J, with 4 bases between. This CDR3 has 13 residues. CDR3 sequence: CASSLVRNSPLHF. The CDR3 nucleotides read TGTGCCAGCAGCTTGGTCCGTAATTCACCCCTCCACTTT.

The chain joins TRBV10-2 to TRBJ2-2; D not certain. CDR1 and CDR2 (germline): WSHSY, SAAADI. V was trimmed by 8 bases and J by 3 bases, leaving 7 bases between them. This CDR3 is built from 12 residues. This CDR3 reads CASYKYTGELFF. DNA for the CDR3: TGCGCCAGCTACAAATACACCGGGGAGCTGTTTTTT.

This clonotype was counted only a few times. The rearrangement uses TRBV27 and TRBJ2-1, with 7 bases lining up with TRBD1. The V gene end was trimmed by 6 bases and the J gene end by 7 bases; junction bases not matched to a gene: 12. The CDR3 covers 15 residues. Germline CDR1 is MNHEY and CDR2 is SMNVEV (reference sequence). CDR3 bases: TGTGCCAGCAGCAGAACCGACAGGGTGCGGAATGAGCAGTTCTTC. Protein product: CASSRTDRVRNEQFF.

Ten or more counts support this clonotype. The chain employs TRBV7-3 and TRBJ2-1; weak D call: TRBD2 (6 bases). CDR3 length: 11 amino acids. Trimming left V 5 bases short and J 15 bases short, with 14 bases between. Germline V gene lookup returns CDR1 SGHTA and CDR2 FQGTGA. CDR3 coding DNA: TGTGCCAGCAGCGCTGGGGGGAGGCTGTTCTTC. Translating it yields CASSAGGRLFF.

The rearrangement joins TRBV27 to TRBJ2-2, with 11 bases aligning to TRBD2. V shed 9 bases and J 6 bases; nucleotides not matched to a gene: 15. CDR1 is MNHEY and CDR2 is SMNVEV in the germline V gene (reference sequence). This CDR3 comprises 17 residues. The CDR3 nucleotides are TGTGCCAGTCGACCCCTAGCGGGAGGCCTCATGCCCGGGGAGCTGTTTTTT. It is translated as CASRPLAGGLMPGELFF.

This chain uses TRBV2 with TRBJ2-7; 7 bases map to TRBD2. The J call may be mistaken, given a closer DNA end match to TRBJ2-5. This CDR3 region has 15 residues. CDR1 and CDR2 from the germline V gene are SNHLY and FYNNEI. CDR3 in amino acids: CASSDQRAGPLTQYF. CDR3 nucleotides: TGTGCCAGCAGTGATCAGCGAGCGGGGCCATTGACCCAGTACTTC.

The genes are TRBV6-2 or TRBV6-3 and TRBJ2-7; no firm D call. Trimming took off 5 bases at V and 1 base at J, with 15 bases between the two ends. The CDR3 consists of 15 residues. CDR1 is MNHEY, CDR2 SVGEGT, per germline. This chain's CDR3 is CASSPPRPKSYEQYF. CDR3 sequence (DNA): TGTGCCAGCAGTCCCCCCCGGCCCAAGTCCTACGAGCAGTACTTC.

This clonotype was detected a few times. The rearrangement joins TRBV12-3 or TRBV12-4 to TRBJ2-1; TRBD1 or TRBD2 may be the D gene (5 bases each). CDR3 length: 11 amino acids. The V end lost 5 bases, the J end lost 8 bases, and 7 bases lay between the germline ends. CDR3 sequence: CASSRGDEQFF. As DNA, the CDR3 is TGTGCCAGCAGTCGGGGCGATGAGCAGTTCTTC.

This chain links TRBV6-1 with TRBJ1-5; TRBD1 matches 7 bases. Germline values: CDR1 MNHNS, CDR2 SASEGT. V was pared by 1 base and J by 1 base, with 4 bases of the junction left unmatched. The CDR3 is 16 residues long. The CDR3 protein is CASSEVRGRSNQPQHF. The CDR3 DNA reads TGTGCCAGCAGTGAAGTGAGGGGGCGAAGCAATCAGCCCCAGCATTTT.

This clonotype was observed a few times. The chain recombines TRBV29-1 with TRBJ2-5; 9 bases agree with TRBD1. The J call may be faulty, since TRBJ2-7 better matches the DNA end. Germline CDR1 reads SQVTM; CDR2 reads ANQGSEA. The CDR3 covers 11 residues. CDR3 loop: CSGQGVDEQYF. The CDR3 DNA is TGCAGCGGACAGGGGGTGGACGAGCAGTACTTC.

The V call is TRBV24-1, the J call TRBJ2-7, with TRBD1 matching over 7 bases. The CDR3 length is 15 residues. V shed 5 bases and J 6 bases; nucleotides not matched to a gene: 12. From germline, CDR1 is KGHDR and CDR2 SFDVKD. CDR3 amino acids: CATSGGEDRSSEQYF. The CDR3 DNA sequence: TGTGCCACCAGTGGGGGTGAGGACAGGTCGTCCGAGCAGTACTTC.

The chain is built from TRBV29-1 and TRBJ2-5; 7 bases map to TRBD1. With 6 bases clipped from V and 5 bases from J, the junction kept 12 bases outside the gene matches. Per germline, CDR1 SQVTM and CDR2 ANQGSEA. This CDR3 is 14 amino acids long. The CDR3 DNA reads TGCAGCGTGGAGTCCAGGGGGTTCGGGGAGACCCAGTACTTC. Protein: CSVESRGFGETQYF.

J is TRBJ2-1 and V is TRBV11-2; 8 nucleotides match TRBD2. V lost 7 bases to trimming and J lost 3 bases; unmatched junction nucleotides: 2. The CDR3 extends over 13 amino acids. CDR1 is SGHAT, CDR2 FQNNGV, per germline. DNA of the CDR3: TGTGCCAGCACGGGGGGGGTCTACAATGAGCAGTTCTTC. Translating it yields CASTGGVYNEQFF.

This sequence joins TRBV28 and TRBJ2-4; no clear D gene. With the DNA end fitting TRBJ2-5 better, the J assignment may be wrong. The CDR3 length is 13 residues. The germline gives CDR1 MDHEN, CDR2 SYDVKM. CDR3 DNA: TGTGCCAGCAGTTTGCGAATGCCGGAGACCCAGTACTTC. Amino acid sequence: CASSLRMPETQYF.

The CDR3 DNA follows: TGCAGCGGCTACAGGGACATGAACACTGAAGCTTTCTTT. This sequence encodes CSGYRDMNTEAFF. The V call is TRBV29-1, the J call TRBJ1-1; tentatively, D is TRBD1 (6 bases). V lost 7 bases and J lost 0, with 12 bases in between. CDR1 SQVTM and CDR2 ANQGSEA come from the germline V gene. The CDR3 is 13 amino acids.

This sequence joins TRBV9 and TRBJ2-1, with 15 bases matching TRBD2. V was pared by 4 bases and J by 0 bases, with 5 bases of the junction left unmatched. The CDR3 length is 18 residues. CDR1 is SGDLS and CDR2 is YYNGEE in the germline V gene. The CDR3 nucleotides are TGTGCCAGCAGCTACGGGACTAGCGGGGGGAGCTCCTACAATGAGCAGTTCTTC. Amino acids: CASSYGTSGGSSYNEQFF.